This passage covers 10 T cell receptor beta chains from one sample sequenced in a study of T cell changes during pregnancy in multiple sclerosis. Libraries were prepared by immunoSEQ multiplex PCR; TCRdb keeps only in-frame clonotypes and omits some of them. The sample holds roughly 51,000 clones, roughly 92% seen once. This specimen was CD8+ T cells from peripheral blood mononuclear cells, taken before pregnancy. All receptors derive from a female donor with multiple sclerosis, enrolled in a pregnancy study.

The rearrangement links TRBV29-1 to TRBJ2-7, with TRBD2 matching 9 bases. The V gene's germline CDR1 is SQVTM and CDR2 ANQGSEA. CDR3 length: 12 residues. V lost 4 bases, J lost 4 bases, and 2 bases stayed unmatched. Here the CDR3 reads CSVVLAGYEQYF. For the CDR3, the DNA is TGCAGCGTTGTTCTAGCGGGATACGAGCAGTACTTC.

The J gene is TRBJ2-7, the V gene TRBV27; 7 nucleotides align to TRBD1. J lost 0 bases, V lost 6 bases, and 8 bases had no gene match. The CDR3 covers 15 residues. Germline V gene sequence: CDR1 MNHEY, CDR2 SMNVEV (reference sequence). The CDR3 here is CASRLGDSYSYEQYF. CDR3 DNA: TGTGCCAGCAGGTTGGGGGACAGCTACTCCTACGAGCAGTACTTC.

The genes are TRBV13 and TRBJ2-7, with D maybe TRBD2 (6 bases). Germline loops: CDR1 PRHDT, CDR2 FYEKMQ (reference sequence). Trimming cost V 4 bases and J 2 bases, with 9 bases left between them. This CDR3 contains 13 residues. CDR3 sequence: CASSSGLAYEQYF. The CDR3 DNA is TGTGCCAGCAGCTCGGGACTGGCCTACGAGCAGTACTTC.

V and J are TRBV27 and TRBJ1-5; D remains ambiguous. CDR1 MNHEY and CDR2 SMNVEV come from the germline V gene (reference sequence). The V and J ends lost 0 bases and 7 bases respectively, with 13 bases between them. The CDR3 runs 15 residues. In DNA form, the CDR3 reads TGTGCCAGCAGTTTATCCTCATCCCTGAGCCAGCCCCAGCATTTT. Translating gives CASSLSSSLSQPQHF.

The chain couples TRBV2 to TRBJ2-7; TRBD1 agrees at 8 bases. Germline CDR1 is SNHLY and CDR2 is FYNNEI. The CDR3 covers 17 residues. V lost 6 bases, J lost 3 bases, and 16 bases stayed unmatched. CDR3 coding DNA: TGTGCCAGCAGCAACGCTAGACAGGGGCCGCCGGACTACGAGCAGTACTTC. Protein: CASSNARQGPPDYEQYF.

The V gene is TRBV19, the J gene TRBJ2-7; tentative D call: TRBD1 (5 bases). The CDR3 loop spans 12 amino acids. Trimming removed 5 bases at V and 2 bases at J, with 7 bases between. Germline V gives CDR1 LNHDA, CDR2 SQIVND (reference sequence). As DNA, the CDR3 is TGTGCCAGTAGTGCGACAGCCTACGAGCAGTACTTC. Encoded protein: CASSATAYEQYF.

The chain links TRBV2 to TRBJ2-5; TRBD1 matches 8 bases. Near its end, the DNA agrees better with TRBJ2-7, so the J call may be wrong. The CDR3 spans 12 residues. CDR1 SNHLY and CDR2 FYNNEI come from the germline V gene. The CDR3 bases are TGTGCCAGCACGGACAGGGTCTACGAGCAGTACTTC. It codes for CASTDRVYEQYF.

The V and J genes are TRBV30 and TRBJ2-7; tentative D call: TRBD1 (6 bases). The CDR3 has 15 amino acids. Germline V gene data show CDR1 as GTSNPN and CDR2 as SVGIG (reference sequence). Trimming stripped 0 bases from V and 2 bases from J, with 14 bases between. The CDR3 region is CAWSVGTPETYEQYF. CDR3 nucleotides: TGTGCCTGGAGTGTAGGGACACCCGAGACCTACGAGCAGTACTTC.

The chain links TRBV19 to TRBJ1-5, with 7 nucleotides matching TRBD1. The CDR3 has 14 amino acids. Germline V gene data show CDR1 as LNHDA and CDR2 as SQIVND (reference sequence). J gave up 6 bases and V 5 bases, and 7 bases lay outside the gene matches. In nucleotides, the CDR3 is TGTGCCAGTAGTCAACAGGGGAATGCTCAGCCCCAGCATTTT. It is translated as CASSQQGNAQPQHF. Drawing the rest from reference TRBV19 and TRBJ1-5, the complete variable domain is DGGITQSPKYLFRKEGQNVTLSCEQNLNHDAMYWYRQDPGQGLRLIYYSQIVNDFQKGDIAEGYSVSREKKESFPLTVTSAQKNPTAFYLCASSQQGNAQPQHFGDGTRLSIL.

There are a few counts of this clone. The CDR3 protein is CASIIGGNGNTIYF. The CDR3 DNA reads TGTGCCAGTATCATCGGGGGAAATGGAAACACCATATATTTT. The chain uses TRBV19 and TRBJ1-3; weak D call: TRBD1 (5 bases). There are 14 residues in the CDR3. V lost 7 bases and J lost 3, with 13 bases in between. Germline CDR1 reads LNHDA; CDR2 reads SQIVND (reference sequence).